The source of this TCR beta chain is a study of blood T cell repertoires in COVID-19 (TCRdb year 2020). Context from the whole study: Samples covering the acute and convalescent phases of COVID-19 were provided by collaborators in the United States, Italy and Spain. The prospective study material was composed of cDNA or gDNA derived from T cells, B-cell-depleted T cells, or PBMCs. Deeply sampled blood TCRbeta repertoires from subjects exposed to, actively infected with, or recovered from COVID-19 were included in the dataset. A freely available public database, intended as a resource for researchers studying the immune response to SARS-CoV-2, is where the repertoires were released. Samples were obtained from the ongoing ImmuneRACE study (first 160 participants) and from over 1,000 subjects provided by 6 global collaborators. Sample metadata almost always included a de-identified subject ID, COVID-19 status, age in years and sex. Where available, HLA class I and class II types were taken from metadata supplied by the sample provider and were not determined by assay-based typing.

Collaborating institutions collected whole blood in K2EDTA tubes following their own protocols. For TCRbeta analysis, collaborator samples were shipped as frozen whole blood, as isolated PBMCs, or as DNA extracted from either sample type. On this clone: Its antigen has not been determined. No base qualities exist here, and no much larger clone lies one base off it.

V is pruned by 4 bases and J by 5 bases, leaving 14 bases of the junction without a gene match. The germline V gene supplies CDR1 SGDLS and CDR2 YYNGEE. The CDR3 runs 17 amino acids, cysteine and phenylalanine included. CDR3 DNA only is kept here, 51 bases in frame from base 1. TCRbeta CDR3 regions were amplified from genomic DNA by means of the immunoSEQ Assay, a bias-controlled multiplex PCR. The source study handled its data this way. The number of nucleated cells in each sample was estimated from the amplification of reference gene primers within the assay. Sequence reads were collapsed and filtered to measure the absolute abundance of every unique TCRbeta CDR3 rearrangement. For each sample, productive Simpson clonality was calculated by taking the square root of Simpson's diversity index across productive rearrangements. The table comes from immuneACCESS by way of TCRdb, which keeps in-frame sequences with V and J called. Part of the clones is missing from these tables; in studies checked, under half for an unresolved V gene and the rest for unknown reasons. Clone size and the V and J calls come from that table; the DNA yielded D and trimming. A total of roughly 250,000 clones appear in this sample, 80% to 90% of them only once. The ten largest clonotypes hold around 0.97% of the sample.

Overall study outcomes, separate from this receptor: The amount of clinical and demographic metadata varied by source and participant and was provided uncurated.

The V and J segments used are TRBV9 and TRBJ2-5, with TRBD2 identical over 10 junction bases. Sequencing was carried out using peripheral blood. This clonotype was obtained from a man between 35 and 55 years old with acute or convalescent COVID-19. The DNA sequence is as follows: TGTGCCAGCAGCATAGGGGCCAGCGGGGGGGTTCTGGAGACCCAGTACTTC. Protein translation: CASSIGASGGVLETQYF.